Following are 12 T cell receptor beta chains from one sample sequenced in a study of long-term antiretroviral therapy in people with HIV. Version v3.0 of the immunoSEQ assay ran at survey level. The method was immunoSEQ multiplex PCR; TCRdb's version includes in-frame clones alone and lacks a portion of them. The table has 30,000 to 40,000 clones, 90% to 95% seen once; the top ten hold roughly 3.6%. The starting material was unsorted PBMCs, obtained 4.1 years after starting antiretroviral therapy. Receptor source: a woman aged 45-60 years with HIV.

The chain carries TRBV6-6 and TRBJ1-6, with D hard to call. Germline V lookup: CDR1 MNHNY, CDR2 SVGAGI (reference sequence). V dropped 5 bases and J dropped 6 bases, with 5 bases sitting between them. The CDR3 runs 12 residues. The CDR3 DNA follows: TGTGCCAGCAGTCATCCTAATTCACCCCTCCACTTT. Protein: CASSHPNSPLHF.

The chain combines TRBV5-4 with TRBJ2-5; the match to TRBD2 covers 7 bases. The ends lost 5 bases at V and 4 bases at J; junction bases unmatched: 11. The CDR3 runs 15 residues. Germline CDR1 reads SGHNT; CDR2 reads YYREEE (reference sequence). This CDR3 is CASSKDTERGETQYF. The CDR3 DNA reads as TGTGCCAGCAGTAAAGACACGGAGCGGGGAGAGACCCAGTACTTC.

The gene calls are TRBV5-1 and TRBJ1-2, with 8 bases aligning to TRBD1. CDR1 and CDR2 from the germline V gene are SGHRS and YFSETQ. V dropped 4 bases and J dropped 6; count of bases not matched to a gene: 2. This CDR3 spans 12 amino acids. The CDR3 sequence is CASSLDRDGYTF. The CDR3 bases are TGCGCCAGCAGCCTGGACAGGGATGGCTACACCTTC.

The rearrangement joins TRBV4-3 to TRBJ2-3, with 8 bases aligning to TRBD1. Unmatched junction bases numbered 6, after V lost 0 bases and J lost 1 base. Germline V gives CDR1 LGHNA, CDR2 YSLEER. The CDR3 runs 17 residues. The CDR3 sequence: CASSQEAGGRGTDTQYF. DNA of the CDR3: TGCGCCAGCAGCCAAGAGGCAGGGGGCAGGGGCACAGATACGCAGTATTTT.

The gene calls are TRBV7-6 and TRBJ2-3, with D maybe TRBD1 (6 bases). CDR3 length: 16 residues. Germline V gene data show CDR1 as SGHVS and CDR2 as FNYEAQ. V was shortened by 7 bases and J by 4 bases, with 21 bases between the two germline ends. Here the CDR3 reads CASTKMLQGYSDTQYF. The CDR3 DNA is TGTGCCAGCACCAAAATGTTGCAGGGGTATTCAGATACGCAGTATTTT.

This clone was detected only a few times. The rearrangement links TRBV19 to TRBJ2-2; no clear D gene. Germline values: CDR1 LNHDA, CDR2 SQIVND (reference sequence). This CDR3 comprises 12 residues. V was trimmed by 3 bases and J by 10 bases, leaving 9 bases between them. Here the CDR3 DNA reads TGTGCCAGTAGTATCCCCGGCATGGAGCTGTTTTTT. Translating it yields CASSIPGMELFF. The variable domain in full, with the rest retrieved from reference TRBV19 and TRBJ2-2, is DGGITQSPKYLFRKEGQNVTLSCEQNLNHDAMYWYRQDPGQGLRLIYYSQIVNDFQKGDIAEGYSVSREKKESFPLTVTSAQKNPTAFYLCASSIPGMELFFGEGSRLTVL.

CDR3 nucleotide sequence: TGTGCCAGCAGTGAAAACAGGGTGGAGAATTCACCCCTCCACTTT. Its protein product is CASSENRVENSPLHF. J is TRBJ1-6 and V is TRBV2, with a weak D call TRBD1 (6 bases). Germline CDR1 is SNHLY and CDR2 is FYNNEI. V gave up 2 bases and J gave up 7 bases, with 12 bases separating them. This CDR3 spans 15 amino acids.

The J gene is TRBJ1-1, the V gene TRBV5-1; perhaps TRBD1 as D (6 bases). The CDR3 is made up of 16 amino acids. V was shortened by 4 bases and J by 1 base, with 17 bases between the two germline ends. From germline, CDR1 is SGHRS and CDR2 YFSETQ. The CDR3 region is CASSELPGHQNTEAFF. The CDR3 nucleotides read TGCGCCAGCAGCGAACTTCCGGGACACCAGAACACTGAAGCTTTCTTT.

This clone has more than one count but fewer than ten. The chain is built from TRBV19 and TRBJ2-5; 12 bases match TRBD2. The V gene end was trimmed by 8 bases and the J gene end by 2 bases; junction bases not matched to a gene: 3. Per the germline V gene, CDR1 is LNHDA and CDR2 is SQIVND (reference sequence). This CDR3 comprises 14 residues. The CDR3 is CASGLAGTQETQYF. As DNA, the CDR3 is TGTGCCAGTGGACTAGCGGGGACGCAAGAGACCCAGTACTTC.

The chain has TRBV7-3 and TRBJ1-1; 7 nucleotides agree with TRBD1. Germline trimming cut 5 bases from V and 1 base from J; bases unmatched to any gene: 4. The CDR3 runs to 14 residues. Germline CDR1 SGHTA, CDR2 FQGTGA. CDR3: CASSIGGRNTEAFF. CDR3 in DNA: TGTGCCAGCAGCATAGGGGGCAGGAACACTGAAGCTTTCTTT.

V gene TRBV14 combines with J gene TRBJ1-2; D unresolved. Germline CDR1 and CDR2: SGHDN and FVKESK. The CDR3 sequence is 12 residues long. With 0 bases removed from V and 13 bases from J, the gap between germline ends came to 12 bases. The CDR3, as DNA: TGTGCCAGCAGCCAAGAGTGGCGGGTAGCCACCTTC. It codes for CASSQEWRVATF.

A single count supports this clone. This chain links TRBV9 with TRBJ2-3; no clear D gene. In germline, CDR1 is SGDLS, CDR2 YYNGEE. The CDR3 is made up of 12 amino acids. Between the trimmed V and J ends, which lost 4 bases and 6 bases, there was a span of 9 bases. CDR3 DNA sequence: TGTGCCAGCAGCCCCGGGTTGGATACGCAGTATTTT. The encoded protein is CASSPGLDTQYF.